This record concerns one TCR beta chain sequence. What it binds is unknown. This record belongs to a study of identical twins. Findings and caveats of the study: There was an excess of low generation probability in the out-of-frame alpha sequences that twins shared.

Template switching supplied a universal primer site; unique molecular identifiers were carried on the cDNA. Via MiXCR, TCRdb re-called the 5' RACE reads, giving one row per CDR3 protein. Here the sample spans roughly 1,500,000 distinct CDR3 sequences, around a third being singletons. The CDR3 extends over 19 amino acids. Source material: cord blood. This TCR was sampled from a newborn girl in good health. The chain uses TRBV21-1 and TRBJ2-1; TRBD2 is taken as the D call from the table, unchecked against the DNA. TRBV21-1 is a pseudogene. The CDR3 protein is CASSKFPKDVAGAYNEQFF. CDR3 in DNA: TGTGCCAGCAGCAAATTCCCCAAAGATGTAGCGGGAGCGTACAATGAGCAGTTCTTC.